The clone carrying this T cell receptor beta chain is a singleton in its sample. The antigen is not known. The data were taken from a study of T cell responses to AZD1222 COVID-19 vaccine. Study observations and caveats: Baseline antibody screening turned up just six seropositive AZD1222 recipients. Clonal diversity may have been underestimated in mostly white British donors. When two AZD1222 doses had been given, Spike-specific TCR breadth and depth rose.

It was second doses at about 4 or about 12 weeks that were pooled. The V and J ends lost 5 bases and 3 bases, in that order; junction bases with no gene match: 11. The CDR3 has 19 amino acids. Germline V lookup: CDR1 SGHNT, CDR2 YYREEE (reference sequence). Produced via immunoSEQ multiplex PCR; TCRdb's table is partial and in-frame only. The sample lists 100,000 to 150,000 clones, roughly 88% occurring once. The TCR originated in an adult who received the AZD1222 COVID-19 vaccine. The sample consisted of peripheral blood, taken 28 days after the second AZD1222 dose. The chain uses TRBV5-4 and TRBJ2-1; TRBD2 agrees at 16 bases. The CDR3 sequence: CASRAGLAGGRHGYNEQFF. The CDR3 nucleotides are TGTGCCAGCAGGGCGGGACTAGCGGGAGGGCGCCATGGCTACAATGAGCAGTTCTTC.